Below, 9 T cell receptor beta chains from the same sample are listed, as sequenced in a study of T cells expressing NK-cell markers. TCRdb re-analyzed the 5' RACE reads; it lists each CDR3 protein once, without DNA. The sample table sets out around 470,000 distinct CDR3 sequences. The sample consisted of blood T cells: a sorted CD56 or NKG2C T cell subset, CD4+ or CD8+ T cells, or bulk PBMC T cells (not recorded which). The receptors derive from a woman in her forties or fifties in good health.

The rearrangement joins TRBV12-3 or TRBV12-4 to TRBJ2-1; without DNA, the TCRdb call of TRBD2 cannot be checked. The CDR3 length is 15 residues. CDR3: CASSRTSGRSNEQFF.

The chain carries TRBV12-3 or TRBV12-4 and TRBJ1-1; without DNA, the TCRdb call of TRBD1 cannot be checked. The CDR3 length is 14 residues. CDR3 sequence: CASIDRGTNTEAFF.

This rearrangement joins TRBV25-1 to TRBJ1-2. This CDR3 is 13 amino acids long. CDR1 is MGHDK, CDR2 SYGVNS, per germline. This CDR3 reads CASSESTRYGYTF.

The CDR3 loop is CAIVGVPRTSSQETQYF. The V gene is TRBV2, the J gene TRBJ2-5; TCRdb's assignment of TRBD2 cannot be checked, as there is no DNA. This CDR3 spans 17 amino acids. CDR1 SNHLY and CDR2 FYNNEI come from the germline V gene.

This chain connects TRBV12-3 or TRBV12-4 to TRBJ2-4; TCRdb picks TRBD1, but there is no DNA to check that call. The length of the CDR3 is 14 residues. The CDR3 protein is CASSSAGGPTPQYF.

This chain connects TRBV28 to TRBJ1-3; TCRdb designates TRBD1, a call that cannot be tested without DNA. This CDR3 is built from 15 residues. Germline lookup yields CDR1 MDHEN and CDR2 SYDVKM. CDR3 region: CASSFPGVGLNTIYF.

The chain recombines TRBV12-3 or TRBV12-4 with TRBJ2-7; TCRdb gives TRBD1 as the D gene, but with no DNA this cannot be confirmed. This CDR3 region has 12 residues. The CDR3: CASRTGTYEQYF.

CDR3 region: CASSTGQGAGNEQFF. This chain connects TRBV5-1 to TRBJ2-1; no DNA is available, so the TRBD1 call from TCRdb remains unchecked. Germline assignment: CDR1 SGHRS and CDR2 YFSETQ. This CDR3 is 15 amino acids long.

V usage is TRBV20-1 and J usage is TRBJ1-5; TCRdb lists TRBD1, though no DNA is available to test this call. Germline V gene lookup returns CDR1 DFQATT and CDR2 SNEGSKA (reference sequence). This CDR3 is built from 15 residues. CDR3 region: CSARSRDSSNQPQHF.